This T cell receptor beta chain was identified in a study of CXCR3-negative and CXCR3-positive naive CD8 T cells. Study-wide findings and caveats: CXCR3-positive naive cells carried more hydrophobic TRB CDR3s than CXCR3-negative ones.

In the case of this clonotype: What it recognizes is unknown.

Germline V CDR1 and CDR2: MDHEN, SYDVKM. The CDR3 loop spans 14 amino acids. It was by 5' RACE with UMI labels that the TRB cDNA libraries were prepared. TCRdb re-called the 5' RACE reads and gives one entry per CDR3 protein, without DNA. The repertoire table contains tens of thousands of distinct CDR3 sequences. The chain has TRBV28 and TRBJ2-5; TCRdb picks TRBD1, but there is no DNA to check that call. The TCR was taken from a human donor in good health. Some clones in this sample may be carry-over from other donors' samples. Sample: naive CXCR3+ CD8+ T cells from blood. Subset meaning: CD45RO-CCR7+CD27+CD95- naive CD8+ T cells expressing CXCR3 (TNR3+). The CDR3 protein is CASSVGHLQETQYF.